A selection of T cell receptor beta chains follows, all from one sample in a study of CD8+ T cells in alopecia areata. This table comes from immunoSEQ multiplex PCR, and its TCRdb copy is limited to in-frame clones, with some not included. The repertoire holds about 200,000 clones, with 56% as singletons. What was sequenced was CD8+ T cells sorted from blood. The receptors come from a human donor in good health. Each CDR3 is given with its conserved first and last residue. The order of the fields is CDR3 protein, CDR3 DNA, D gene, J gene, clone size, V gene. A D gene is named only where the DNA matches it firmly. Where a row states a size, it is once, few, many or the class of an expanded clone; other rows omit it.

CASSESGGYQETQYF	TGTGCCAGCAGTGAGAGCGGGGGATACCAAGAGACCCAGTACTTC	TRBD2	TRBJ2-5	-	TRBV25-1
CASSYKGTSFQEYF	TGTGCCAGCAGTTACAAAGGGACTAGCTTTCAGGAGTATTTT	TRBD2	TRBJ2-3	-	TRBV6-5
CASSHPGGAGAFF	TGCGCCAGCAGCCATCCCGGGGGGGCGGGGGCTTTCTTT	-	TRBJ1-1	-	TRBV4-1
CASSFRGTNEKLFF	TGTGCCAGCAGTTTCAGGGGAACTAATGAAAAACTGTTTTTT	-	TRBJ1-4	few	TRBV28
CASSLGETGRSPLHF	TGTGCCAGCAGCTTGGGGGAGACAGGTCGGTCACCCCTCCACTTT	-	TRBJ1-6	-	TRBV7-6
CASSVGDSPNYGYTF	TGTGCCAGCAGCGTAGGGGACAGTCCTAACTATGGCTACACCTTC	TRBD1	TRBJ1-2	-	TRBV9
CASSVTAGFGEQFF	TGCGCCAGCAGCGTGACAGCGGGGTTCGGTGAGCAGTTCTTC	TRBD2	TRBJ2-1	-	TRBV5-1
CSVSMGGKNTEAFF	TGCAGCGTTTCCATGGGGGGAAAGAACACTGAAGCTTTCTTT	-	TRBJ1-1	-	TRBV29-1
CASERGTGGNQPQHF	TGTGCCAGCGAACGAGGGACAGGGGGCAATCAGCCCCAGCATTTT	TRBD1	TRBJ1-5	-	TRBV2
CASSPSPDNYEQYF	TGTGCCAGCAGTCCATCACCCGACAACTACGAGCAGTACTTC	-	TRBJ2-7	few	TRBV27
CSVASGGGAEETQYF	TGCAGCGTTGCCTCAGGCGGGGGGGCAGAAGAGACCCAGTACTTC	TRBD2	TRBJ2-5	few	TRBV29-1
CASSLGQGAREQYF	TGCGCCAGCAGCTTGGGGCAGGGGGCTCGGGAGCAGTACTTC	TRBD1	TRBJ2-7	few	TRBV5-1
CASSGQVTEQYF	TGTGCCAGCAGTGGACAGGTAACCGAGCAGTACTTC	TRBD1	TRBJ2-7	-	TRBV6-6
CASSEPDAQFF	TGTGCCAGCAGTGAGCCGGACGCCCAGTTCTTC	-	TRBJ2-1	-	TRBV2
CASSLVGTAYEQYF	TGTGCCAGCAGTTTAGTCGGGACAGCCTACGAGCAGTACTTC	TRBD1	TRBJ2-7	-	TRBV27
CASSKTGVYQPQHF	TGTGCCAGCAGTAAGACAGGGGTCTATCAGCCCCAGCATTTT	TRBD1	TRBJ1-5	-	TRBV27
CASSRMGTDQPQHF	TGTGCCAGCAGTCGGATGGGGACCGATCAGCCCCAGCATTTT	-	TRBJ1-5	few	TRBV27
CAISEVQAAHYGYTF	TGTGCCATCAGTGAGGTTCAGGCCGCTCACTATGGCTACACCTTC	-	TRBJ1-2	few	TRBV10-3
CAWSEIPSGGPTDTQYF	TGTGCCTGGAGTGAAATCCCTAGCGGGGGGCCCACAGATACGCAGTATTTT	TRBD2	TRBJ2-3	-	TRBV30
CASQIGTEAFF	TGTGCCAGCCAAATTGGGACAGAGGCTTTCTTT	TRBD1	TRBJ1-1	-	TRBV27
CASSQGRDSLDTQYF	TGCGCCAGCAGCCAAGGTCGGGACTCCTTGGATACGCAGTATTTT	-	TRBJ2-3	-	TRBV4-1
CAWSVGSGRNF	TGTGCCTGGAGTGTTGGGTCAGGGAGGAACTTC	-	TRBJ2-5	-	TRBV30
CASSPIRDTGELFF	TGTGCCAGCAGTCCGATCAGGGACACCGGGGAGCTGTTTTTT	-	TRBJ2-2	-	TRBV27
CSVEQGRNQPQHF	TGCAGCGTTGAACAGGGACGCAATCAGCCCCAGCATTTT	-	TRBJ1-5	few	TRBV29-1
CASSPRAGYDTEAFF	TGTGCCAGCAGCCCCCGGGCGGGGTACGACACTGAAGCTTTCTTT	-	TRBJ1-1	-	TRBV7-8
CAWRTGGSPLHF	TGTGCCTGGAGAACAGGGGGTTCACCCCTCCACTTT	TRBD1	TRBJ1-6	-	TRBV30
CATKSSFGATDTQYF	TGTGCCACCAAATCATCGTTTGGGGCCACAGATACGCAGTATTTT	-	TRBJ2-3	-	TRBV6-5
CATSRGPNPTDTQYF	TGTGCCACCAGCAGAGGACCTAATCCCACAGATACGCAGTATTTT	-	TRBJ2-3	-	TRBV15
CASRSSGGGPDTQYF	TGTGCCAGCAGGTCTTCAGGGGGAGGCCCAGATACGCAGTATTTT	-	TRBJ2-3	-	TRBV5-6
CASSGRDNQETQYF	TGTGCCAGCAGCGGCCGGGACAACCAAGAGACCCAGTACTTC	-	TRBJ2-5	-	TRBV9
CASGGSNEKLFF	TGTGCCAGCGGCGGGTCTAATGAAAAACTGTTTTTT	-	TRBJ1-4	few	TRBV6-6
CASSSAYEQYF	TGCGCCAGCAGCTCCGCCTACGAGCAGTACTTC	-	TRBJ2-7	-	TRBV5-1
CASSPAGAGGYTF	TGCGCCAGCAGCCCCGCGGGGGCAGGTGGCTACACCTTC	-	TRBJ1-2	few	TRBV4-1
CASSQGHLRNNEQFF	TGCGCCAGCAGCCAAGGCCACCTGCGAAACAATGAGCAGTTCTTC	-	TRBJ2-1	-	TRBV4-1
CASSLGQGWNSPLHF	TGCGCCAGCAGCTTGGGGCAGGGCTGGAATTCACCCCTCCACTTT	-	TRBJ1-6	few	TRBV5-1
CASSGRQPSGTDTQYF	TGCGCCAGCAGCGGTCGGCAACCGTCGGGCACAGATACGCAGTATTTT	-	TRBJ2-3	once	TRBV5-1
CASSFRDREPINYGYTF	TGTGCCAGCAGCTTCCGGGACAGGGAGCCCATTAACTATGGCTACACCTTC	TRBD1	TRBJ1-2	-	TRBV5-6
CASSLDQGSNQPQHF	TGTGCCAGCAGCTTAGATCAGGGAAGCAATCAGCCCCAGCATTTT	-	TRBJ1-5	few	TRBV11-2
CASSPGLRDTDTQYF	TGTGCCAGCAGCCCGGGACTCCGTGACACAGATACGCAGTATTTT	-	TRBJ2-3	-	TRBV13
CSVLYYNEQFF	TGCAGCGTTCTCTATTACAATGAGCAGTTCTTC	-	TRBJ2-1	-	TRBV29-1
CASSLPGQGAEQYF	TGTGCCAGCAGCCTCCCGGGACAGGGGGCCGAGCAGTACTTC	TRBD1	TRBJ2-7	-	TRBV27
CASSEGWGQSLVAQFF	TGTGCCAGCAGTGAAGGGTGGGGACAGTCGCTGGTTGCGCAGTTCTTC	TRBD1	TRBJ2-1	-	TRBV2